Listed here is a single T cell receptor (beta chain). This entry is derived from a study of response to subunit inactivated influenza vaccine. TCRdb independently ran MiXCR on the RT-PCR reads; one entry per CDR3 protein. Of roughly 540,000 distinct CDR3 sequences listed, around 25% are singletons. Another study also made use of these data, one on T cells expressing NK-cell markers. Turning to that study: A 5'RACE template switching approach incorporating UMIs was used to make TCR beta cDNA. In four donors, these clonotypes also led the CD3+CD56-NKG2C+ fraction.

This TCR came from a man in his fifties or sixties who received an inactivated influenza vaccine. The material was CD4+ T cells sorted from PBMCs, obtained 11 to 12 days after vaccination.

As DNA, the CDR3 is TGTGCCAGTAGTTCGGCTCCAATCTACGAGCAGTACTTC. It encodes CASSSAPIYEQYF. This rearrangement joins TRBV19 to TRBJ2-7; the D is unclear. CDR3 length: 13 amino acids. Between the trimmed V and J ends, which lost 5 bases and 3 bases, there was a span of 11 bases. CDR1 and CDR2 (germline): LNHDA, SQIVND (reference sequence).